This is a list of T cell receptor beta chains from one sample in a study of glioma-infiltrating T cells. A single record per CDR3 protein comes from TCRdb applying MiXCR to the multiplex PCR reads. In the table there are about 400,000 distinct CDR3 sequences, about 40% of which are singletons. The sample comprised glioma tissue, nonneoplastic brain tissue, or PBMCs (not recorded which). These receptors all stem from a human donor with low-grade glioma or glioblastoma, undergoing nonglioma brain surgery, or in good health (not recorded which). Both conserved end residues are part of each CDR3. The D gene is left open where the match is weak. Clone sizes are given selectively: once, few, many, or a class where the clone is expanded.

d_call: TRBD1
clone_size: many
v_call: TRBV7-2
j_call: TRBJ2-2
cdr3_aa: CASTNRQGATGELFF
cdr3_nt: TGTGCCAGCACAAATCGACAGGGGGCCACCGGGGAGCTGTTTTTT

d_call: .
clone_size: .
v_call: TRBV27
j_call: TRBJ2-3
cdr3_aa: CASRATPGSSTDTKYF
cdr3_nt: TGTGCCAGCAGAGCCACCCCAGGGTCTAGCACAGATACGAAGTATTTT

d_call: .
clone_size: .
v_call: TRBV10-3
j_call: TRBJ1-1
cdr3_aa: CAISESWGGNTEAFF
cdr3_nt: TGTGCCATCAGTGAGTCGTGGGGGGGGAACACTGAAGCTTTCTTT

d_call: TRBD1
clone_size: few
v_call: TRBV20-1
j_call: TRBJ1-2
cdr3_aa: CSVYRGGGYTF
cdr3_nt: TGCAGTGTATACAGGGGAGGAGGCTACACCTTC

d_call: .
clone_size: .
v_call: TRBV20-1
j_call: TRBJ2-3
cdr3_aa: CSANHRAASTDTQYF
cdr3_nt: TGCAGTGCCAATCACCGGGCAGCTAGCACAGATACGCAGTATTTT

d_call: TRBD2
clone_size: .
v_call: TRBV6-2/TRBV6-3
j_call: TRBJ2-3
cdr3_aa: CASSWGTRATDTQYF
cdr3_nt: TGTGCCAGCAGTTGGGGGACTAGAGCAACAGATACGCAGTATTTT

d_call: .
clone_size: .
v_call: TRBV6-2/TRBV6-3
j_call: TRBJ1-2
cdr3_aa: CASSYRGTPYGYTF
cdr3_nt: TGTGCCAGCAGTTACCGCGGGACACCCTATGGCTACACCTTC

d_call: .
clone_size: many
v_call: TRBV20-1
j_call: TRBJ2-5
cdr3_aa: CSAKGGRETQYF
cdr3_nt: TGCAGTGCCAAAGGTGGGAGAGAGACCCAGTACTTC

d_call: .
clone_size: many
v_call: TRBV7-9
j_call: TRBJ1-1
cdr3_aa: CASSSLGQITMNTEAFF
cdr3_nt: TGTGCCAGCAGCTCATTAGGACAGATTACCATGAACACTGAAGCTTTCTTT

d_call: .
clone_size: many
v_call: TRBV20-1
j_call: TRBJ1-1
cdr3_aa: CSARGGVWNRNTEAFF
cdr3_nt: TGCAGTGCTAGAGGAGGGGTCTGGAATAGGAACACTGAAGCTTTCTTT

d_call: .
clone_size: .
v_call: TRBV20-1
j_call: TRBJ2-7
cdr3_aa: CSARELPSYEQYF
cdr3_nt: TGCAGTGCTAGAGAACTGCCCTCCTACGAGCAGTACTTC

d_call: TRBD1
clone_size: .
v_call: TRBV5-4
j_call: TRBJ2-1
cdr3_aa: CASSMGQGPYSYNEQFF
cdr3_nt: TGCGCCAGCAGCATGGGACAGGGCCCATACTCCTACAATGAGCAGTTCTTC

d_call: .
clone_size: .
v_call: TRBV4-3
j_call: TRBJ2-4
cdr3_aa: CASSQDRENIQYF
cdr3_nt: TGCGCCAGCAGCCAAGATCGAGAAAACATTCAGTACTTC

d_call: .
clone_size: few
v_call: TRBV6-1
j_call: TRBJ2-7
cdr3_aa: CASSSGTNYEQYF
cdr3_nt: TGTGCCAGCAGTTCCGGGACAAACTACGAGCAGTACTTC

d_call: TRBD2
clone_size: .
v_call: TRBV4-3
j_call: TRBJ2-7
cdr3_aa: CASSQALAGGGEQYF
cdr3_nt: TGCGCCAGCAGCCAAGCACTAGCGGGAGGTGGCGAGCAGTACTTC

d_call: .
clone_size: few
v_call: TRBV29-1
j_call: TRBJ2-7
cdr3_aa: CSVEWGSSYEQYF
cdr3_nt: TGCAGCGTTGAATGGGGGAGCTCCTACGAGCAGTACTTC

d_call: .
clone_size: .
v_call: TRBV7-2
j_call: TRBJ2-7
cdr3_aa: CASSLATDSHPYEQYF
cdr3_nt: TGTGCCAGCAGCTTAGCGACGGACAGCCACCCCTACGAGCAGTACTTC

d_call: .
clone_size: few
v_call: TRBV3-1
j_call: TRBJ2-5
cdr3_aa: CASSQDRLALQETQYF
cdr3_nt: TGTGCCAGCAGCCAAGATAGGCTGGCACTTCAGGAGACCCAGTACTTC

d_call: TRBD1
clone_size: .
v_call: TRBV6-2/TRBV6-3
j_call: TRBJ2-3
cdr3_aa: CASSASRQGGTDTQYF
cdr3_nt: TGTGCCAGCAGTGCGTCCAGACAGGGAGGCACAGATACGCAGTATTTT

d_call: .
clone_size: .
v_call: TRBV4-1
j_call: TRBJ2-1
cdr3_aa: CASSEGTFNEQFF
cdr3_nt: TGTGCCAGCAGCGAGGGGACGTTCAATGAGCAGTTCTTC

d_call: .
clone_size: .
v_call: TRBV12-3/TRBV12-4
j_call: TRBJ1-5
cdr3_aa: CASSPDGGNQPQHF
cdr3_nt: TGTGCCAGCAGCCCCGACGGAGGCAATCAGCCCCAGCATTTT

d_call: TRBD2
clone_size: few
v_call: TRBV20-1
j_call: TRBJ2-7
cdr3_aa: CSAQLAGGEQYF
cdr3_nt: TGCAGTGCACAACTAGCGGGAGGAGAGCAGTACTTC

d_call: TRBD2
clone_size: .
v_call: TRBV7-8
j_call: TRBJ2-3
cdr3_aa: CASSLRVLAGGPGHTQYF
cdr3_nt: TGTGCCAGCAGCTTAAGGGTTTTGGCGGGAGGGCCGGGGCATACGCAGTATTTT

d_call: TRBD2
clone_size: few
v_call: TRBV27
j_call: TRBJ2-1
cdr3_aa: CASSFSGRLNNEQFF
cdr3_nt: TGTGCCAGCAGTTTTAGCGGGAGACTTAACAATGAGCAGTTCTTC

d_call: .
clone_size: .
v_call: TRBV10-3
j_call: TRBJ2-1
cdr3_aa: CAISEIVYNGQFF
cdr3_nt: TGTGCCATCAGTGAGATAGTCTACAATGGGCAGTTCTTC

d_call: .
clone_size: few
v_call: TRBV7-9
j_call: TRBJ1-2
cdr3_aa: CASSFGTRDGYTF
cdr3_nt: TGTGCCAGCAGCTTCGGCACCAGGGACGGCTACACCTTC

d_call: .
clone_size: .
v_call: TRBV4-2
j_call: TRBJ1-6
cdr3_aa: CASSQEPGNNSPLHF
cdr3_nt: TGTGCCAGCAGCCAAGAGCCGGGGAATAATTCACCCCTCCACTTT